This TCR beta chain was captured by sequencing in a study of identical twins. This CDR3 region has 15 residues. Germline V gene sequence: CDR1 SGHTA, CDR2 FQGNSA. Trimming took 1 base from V and 1 from J, leaving 10 bases between them. TCRdb independently ran MiXCR on the 5' RACE reads; one entry per CDR3 protein. The table has around 250,000 distinct CDR3 sequences, about 13% seen once; the top ten hold 4%. This sample was also put to use in a study of yellow fever vaccine responses in identical twins.

Sequences were obtained from memory (CD45RO+) T cells sorted from blood. The gene calls are TRBV7-2 and TRBJ2-5, with a weak D call TRBD1 (5 bases). The TCR sequence derives from a woman under 30 in good health. The CDR3 is CASSLGGGAQETQYF. In DNA form, the CDR3 reads TGTGCCAGCAGCTTAGGGGGCGGAGCCCAAGAGACCCAGTACTTC.